This TCR beta chain was obtained from a study of T cells in Graves' hyperthyroidism and ophthalmopathy. Amplification targeted TCR beta CDR3 regions from RNA transcripts. The HTBI primer set was used in a first-round RT-PCR of the TCR CDR3. A single record per CDR3 protein comes from TCRdb applying MiXCR to the multiplex PCR reads. The data show 500,000 to 750,000 distinct CDR3 sequences, about half seen once. In regard to this clonotype: Being one base from a much bigger clone, this may be a read error.

The CDR3 sequence is 14 residues long. Trimming took 8 bases from V and 7 from J; bases not matched to a gene: 13. Germline CDR1 is LNHDA and CDR2 is SQIVND (reference sequence). The chain is built from TRBV19 and TRBJ1-2; the match to TRBD1 covers 7 bases. The TCR sequence derives from a woman under 30 with Graves' hyperthyroidism. The sequenced sample was peripheral blood or thyroid tissue (not recorded which). The CDR3 DNA reads as TGTGCCAGTGGCAGTAGGGGGGCAGGGGGTGGCTACACCTTC. It encodes CASGSRGAGGGYTF. Full variable domain (outside the CDR3, taken from reference TRBV19 and TRBJ1-2): DGGITQSPKYLFRKEGQNVTLSCEQNLNHDAMYWYRQDPGQGLRLIYYSQIVNDFQKGDIAEGYSVSREKKESFPLTVTSAQKNPTAFYLCASGSRGAGGGYTFGSGTRLTVV.